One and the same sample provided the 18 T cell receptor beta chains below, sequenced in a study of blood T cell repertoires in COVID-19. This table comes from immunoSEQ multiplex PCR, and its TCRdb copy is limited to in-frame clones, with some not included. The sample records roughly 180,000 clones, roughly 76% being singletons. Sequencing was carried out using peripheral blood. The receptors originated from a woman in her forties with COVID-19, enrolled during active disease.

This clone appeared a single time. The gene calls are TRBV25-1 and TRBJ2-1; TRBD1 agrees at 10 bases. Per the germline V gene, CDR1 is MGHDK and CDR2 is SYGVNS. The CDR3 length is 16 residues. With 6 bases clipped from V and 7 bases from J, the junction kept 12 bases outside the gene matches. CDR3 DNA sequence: TGTGCCAGCAGCCCCACCAGGGGACAGGGGAGGAATGAGCAGTTCTTC. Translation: CASSPTRGQGRNEQFF.

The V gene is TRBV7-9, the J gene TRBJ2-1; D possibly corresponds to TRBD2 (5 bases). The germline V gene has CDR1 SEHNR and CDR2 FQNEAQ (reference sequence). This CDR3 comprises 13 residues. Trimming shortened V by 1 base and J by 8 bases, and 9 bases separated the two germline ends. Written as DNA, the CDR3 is TGTGCCAGCAGCTTAGTGGGAGTGGATGAGCAGTTCTTC. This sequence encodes CASSLVGVDEQFF.

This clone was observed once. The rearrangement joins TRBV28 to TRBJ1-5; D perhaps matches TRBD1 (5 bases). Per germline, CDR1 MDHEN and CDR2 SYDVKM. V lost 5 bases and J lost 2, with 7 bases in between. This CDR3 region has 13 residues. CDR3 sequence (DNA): TGTGCCAGCAGTGGGGGGGGCAATCAGCCCCAGCATTTT. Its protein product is CASSGGGNQPQHF.

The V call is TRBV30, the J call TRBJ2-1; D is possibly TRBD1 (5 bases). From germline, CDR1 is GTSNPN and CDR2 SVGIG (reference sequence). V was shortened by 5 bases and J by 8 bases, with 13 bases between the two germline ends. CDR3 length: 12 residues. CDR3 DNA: TGTGCCTGGCGAAGGACACGACATGAGCAGTTCTTC. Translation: CAWRRTRHEQFF.

The DNA of the CDR3 is TGTGCCAGCAGCAGGGGACTAGCGGGTGTAACCTACGAGCAGTACTTC. The encoded protein is CASSRGLAGVTYEQYF. The chain joins TRBV5-6 to TRBJ2-7; 12 bases match TRBD2. After removal of 4 bases from V and 2 bases from J, the junction contained 7 bases not matched to a gene. Germline V CDR1 and CDR2: SGHDT, YYEEEE. The CDR3 length is 16 residues.

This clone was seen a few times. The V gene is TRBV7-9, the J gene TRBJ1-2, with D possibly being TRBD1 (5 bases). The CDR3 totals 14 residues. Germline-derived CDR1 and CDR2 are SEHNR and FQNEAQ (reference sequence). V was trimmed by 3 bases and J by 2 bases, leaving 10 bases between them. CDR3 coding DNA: TGTGCCAGCAGCTTTTCTGGGGGGAACTATGGCTACACCTTC. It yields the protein CASSFSGGNYGYTF.

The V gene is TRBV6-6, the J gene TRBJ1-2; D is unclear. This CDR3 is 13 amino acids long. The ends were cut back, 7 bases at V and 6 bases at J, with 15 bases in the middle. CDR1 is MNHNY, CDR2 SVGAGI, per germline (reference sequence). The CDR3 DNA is TGTGCCAGCACCTACACCTGGAGAGATGGCTACACCTTC. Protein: CASTYTWRDGYTF.

The CDR3 reads CASSGTRETGGTNEKLFF. In DNA, the CDR3 is TGTGCCAGCAGTGGAACACGTGAGACAGGGGGCACTAATGAAAAACTGTTTTTT. The V and J genes are TRBV2 and TRBJ1-4; 10 positions agree with TRBD1. Germline trimming cut 4 bases from V and 2 bases from J; bases unmatched to any gene: 10. The CDR3 length is 18 residues. Germline V CDR1 and CDR2: SNHLY, FYNNEI.

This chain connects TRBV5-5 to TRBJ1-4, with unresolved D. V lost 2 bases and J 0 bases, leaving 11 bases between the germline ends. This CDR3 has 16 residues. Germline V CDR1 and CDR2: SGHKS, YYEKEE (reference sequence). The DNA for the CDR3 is TGTGCCAGCAGCTTTGACTACGGTGCAACTAATGAAAAACTGTTTTTT. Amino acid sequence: CASSFDYGATNEKLFF. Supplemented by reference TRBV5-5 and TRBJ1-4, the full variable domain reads DAGVTQSPTHLIKTRGQQVTLRCSPISGHKSVSWYQQVLGQGPQFIFQYYEKEERGRGNFPDRFSARQFPNYSSELNVNALLLGDSALYLCASSFDYGATNEKLFFGSGTQLSVL.

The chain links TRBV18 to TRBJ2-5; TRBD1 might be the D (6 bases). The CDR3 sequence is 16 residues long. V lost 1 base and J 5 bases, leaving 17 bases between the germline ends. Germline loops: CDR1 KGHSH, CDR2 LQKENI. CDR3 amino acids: CASSPLKAGGVETQYF. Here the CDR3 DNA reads TGTGCCAGCTCACCACTCAAGGCTGGGGGCGTGGAGACCCAGTACTTC.

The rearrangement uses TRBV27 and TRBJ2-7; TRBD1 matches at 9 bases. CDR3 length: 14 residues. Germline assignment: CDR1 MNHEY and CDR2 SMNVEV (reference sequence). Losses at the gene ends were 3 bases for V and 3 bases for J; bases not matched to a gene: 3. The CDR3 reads CASSFGTGNYEQYF. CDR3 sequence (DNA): TGTGCCAGCAGTTTCGGGACAGGGAACTACGAGCAGTACTTC.

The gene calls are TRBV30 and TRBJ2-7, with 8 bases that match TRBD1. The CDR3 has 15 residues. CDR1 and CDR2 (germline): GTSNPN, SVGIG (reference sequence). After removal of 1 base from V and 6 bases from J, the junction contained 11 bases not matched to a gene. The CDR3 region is CAWSAPRTGKGEQYF. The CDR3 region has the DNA TGTGCCTGGAGTGCGCCCCGGACAGGGAAAGGCGAGCAGTACTTC.

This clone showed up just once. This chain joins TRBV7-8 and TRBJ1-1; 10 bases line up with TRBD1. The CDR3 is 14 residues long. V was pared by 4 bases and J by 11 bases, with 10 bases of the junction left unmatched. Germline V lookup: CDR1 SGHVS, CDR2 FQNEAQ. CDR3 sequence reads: CASSSPSTGGTAFF. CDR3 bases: TGTGCCAGCAGCTCACCCTCGACAGGGGGCACGGCTTTCTTT.

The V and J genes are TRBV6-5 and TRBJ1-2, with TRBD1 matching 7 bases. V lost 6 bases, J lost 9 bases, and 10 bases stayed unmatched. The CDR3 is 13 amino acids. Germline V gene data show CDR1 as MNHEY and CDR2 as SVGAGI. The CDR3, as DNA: TGTGCCAGCAGCATAGGGACAGTCGGCCGCTACACCTTC. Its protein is CASSIGTVGRYTF.

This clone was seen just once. The CDR3 loop is CASSKQGSNGELFF. The CDR3 region has the DNA TGTGCCAGCAGCAAACAGGGGTCGAACGGGGAGCTGTTTTTT. This chain links TRBV2 with TRBJ2-2, with 7 nucleotides matching TRBD1. The V gene's germline CDR1 is SNHLY and CDR2 FYNNEI. After removal of 6 bases from V and 7 bases from J, the junction contained 8 bases not matched to a gene. This CDR3 spans 14 amino acids.

In DNA form, the CDR3 reads TGTGCCAGCAGTGAGCCCAAAGGGGCCCAGCATTTT. It encodes CASSEPKGAQHF. The chain links TRBV25-1 to TRBJ1-5; weak D call: TRBD1 (5 bases). The CDR3 extends over 12 amino acids. Trimming took 3 bases from V and 11 from J, leaving 11 bases between them. Germline-derived CDR1 and CDR2 are MGHDK and SYGVNS.

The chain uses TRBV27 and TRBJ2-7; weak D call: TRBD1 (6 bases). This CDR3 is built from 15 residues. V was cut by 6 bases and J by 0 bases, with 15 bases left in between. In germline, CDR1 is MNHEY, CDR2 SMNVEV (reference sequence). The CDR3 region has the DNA TGTGCCAGCAGCATTCAGGGGCCGAGCTCCTACGAGCAGTACTTC. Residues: CASSIQGPSSYEQYF.

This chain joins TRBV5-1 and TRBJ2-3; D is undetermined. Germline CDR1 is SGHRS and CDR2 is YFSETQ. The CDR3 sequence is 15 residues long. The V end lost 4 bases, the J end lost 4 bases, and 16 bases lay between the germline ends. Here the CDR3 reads CASSDVQSQADTQYF. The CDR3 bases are TGCGCCAGCAGCGACGTACAGAGTCAGGCAGATACGCAGTATTTT.